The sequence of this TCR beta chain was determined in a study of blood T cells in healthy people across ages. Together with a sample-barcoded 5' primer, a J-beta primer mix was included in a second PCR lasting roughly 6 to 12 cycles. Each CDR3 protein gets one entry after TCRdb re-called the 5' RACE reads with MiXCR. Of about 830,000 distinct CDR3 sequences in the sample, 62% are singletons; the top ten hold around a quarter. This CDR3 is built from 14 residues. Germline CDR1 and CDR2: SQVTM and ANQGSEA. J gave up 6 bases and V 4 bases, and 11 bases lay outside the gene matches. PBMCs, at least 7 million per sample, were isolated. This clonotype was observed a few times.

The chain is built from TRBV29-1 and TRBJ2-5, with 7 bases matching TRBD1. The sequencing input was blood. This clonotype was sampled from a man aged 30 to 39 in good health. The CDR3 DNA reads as TGCAGCGTTGCTCGACAGGGCGGAATAAAGACCCAGTACTTC. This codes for CSVARQGGIKTQYF.